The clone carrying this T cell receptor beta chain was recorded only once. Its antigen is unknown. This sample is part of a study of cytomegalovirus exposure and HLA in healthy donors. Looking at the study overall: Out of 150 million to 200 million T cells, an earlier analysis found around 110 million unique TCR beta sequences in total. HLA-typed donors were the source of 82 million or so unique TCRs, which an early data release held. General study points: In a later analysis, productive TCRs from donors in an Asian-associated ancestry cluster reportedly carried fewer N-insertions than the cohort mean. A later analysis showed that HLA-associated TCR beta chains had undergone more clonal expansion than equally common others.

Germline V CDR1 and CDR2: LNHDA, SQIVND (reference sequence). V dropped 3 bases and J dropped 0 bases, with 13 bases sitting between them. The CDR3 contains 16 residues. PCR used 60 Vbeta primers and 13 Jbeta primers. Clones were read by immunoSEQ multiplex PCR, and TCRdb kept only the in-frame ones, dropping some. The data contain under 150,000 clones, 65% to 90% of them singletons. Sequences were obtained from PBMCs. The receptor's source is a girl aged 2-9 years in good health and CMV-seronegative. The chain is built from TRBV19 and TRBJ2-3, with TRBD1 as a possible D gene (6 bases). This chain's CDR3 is CASSIVGGTSTDTQYF. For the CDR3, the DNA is TGTGCCAGTAGTATCGTTGGGGGCACTAGCACAGATACGCAGTATTTT.